The rows below give T cell receptor beta chains drawn from one sample of a study of OX40 agonist ivuxolimab in advanced cancers. Produced via immunoSEQ multiplex PCR; TCRdb's table is partial and in-frame only. In the table there are 20,000 to 25,000 clones, 85% to 95% of which are singletons. The specimen was CD4+ or CD8+ T cells sorted from blood, collected in a trial of the OX40 agonist ivuxolimab. These receptors all come from an adult with an advanced solid tumor such as melanoma, head and neck, liver or kidney cancer. CDR3s include the opening cysteine and the closing phenylalanine or tryptophan. D genes are given only for firm matches. Clone size is not always given. Where it is, it says once, few, many or a class for expanded clones.

DNA: TGTGCCAGCAGCTTACCCCCCATGACAGGGTATGGCTACACCTTC
CDR3: CASSLPPMTGYGYTF
size: .
V: TRBV7-9
D: TRBD1
J: TRBJ1-2

DNA: TGTGCCGGCAGCTTAGGGGGCAGGGGGCGGGATACGCAGTATTTT
CDR3: CAGSLGGRGRDTQYF
size: .
V: TRBV11-2
D: TRBD1
J: TRBJ2-3

DNA: TGTGCCTGGAGTGTGAATGAACTGGCGGGGGGTATGACCCAGTACTTC
CDR3: CAWSVNELAGGMTQYF
size: .
V: TRBV30
D: TRBD2
J: TRBJ2-5

DNA: TGTGCCAGCAGCTTAGCCGGGGGGTACGGCGAGACCCAGTACTTC
CDR3: CASSLAGGYGETQYF
size: .
V: TRBV7-2
D: TRBD2
J: TRBJ2-5

DNA: TGTGCCACCAGTATTAGTAGCGGGGGGCCGAGCACAGATACGCAGTATTTT
CDR3: CATSISSGGPSTDTQYF
size: once
V: TRBV15
D: TRBD2
J: TRBJ2-3

DNA: TGTGCCAGCAGTCAGTCGCCCGGGGGGTCCGGGGAGCTGTTTTTT
CDR3: CASSQSPGGSGELFF
size: .
V: TRBV11-2
D: TRBD2
J: TRBJ2-2

DNA: TGTGCTAGTGGTTTGGGAGGGACTCATCAGCCCCAGCATTTT
CDR3: CASGLGGTHQPQHF
size: once
V: TRBV12-5
D: .
J: TRBJ1-5

DNA: TGTGCCAGCAGTTTTTACGACAGGTTTGCTAATGAAAAACTGTTTTTT
CDR3: CASSFYDRFANEKLFF
size: once
V: TRBV28
D: .
J: TRBJ1-4

DNA: TGCGCCAGCAGCCAAGGTCCTTGGGAGAATCAGCCCCAGCATTTT
CDR3: CASSQGPWENQPQHF
size: .
V: TRBV4-1
D: .
J: TRBJ1-5

DNA: TGCGCCAGCAGCCCACCGGGACAAAGGACGGGGGGCTACACCTTC
CDR3: CASSPPGQRTGGYTF
size: .
V: TRBV4-1
D: .
J: TRBJ1-2

DNA: TGTGCCAGCAGCCCTCGACTAGCGGAAAGCTCCTACAATGAGCAGTTCTTC
CDR3: CASSPRLAESSYNEQFF
size: .
V: TRBV7-9
D: TRBD2
J: TRBJ2-1

DNA: TGTGCCAGCTCACCACCCGGCAGGGAAGAGACCCAGTACTTC
CDR3: CASSPPGREETQYF
size: .
V: TRBV18
D: .
J: TRBJ2-5

DNA: TGTGCCAGCAGCTTAAAAGGACTAGCCTACAATGAGCAGTTCTTC
CDR3: CASSLKGLAYNEQFF
size: .
V: TRBV13
D: TRBD2
J: TRBJ2-1

DNA: TGTGCCAGCAGCTTAGGTGGGCAGCCCCAGCATTTT
CDR3: CASSLGGQPQHF
size: .
V: TRBV7-2
D: .
J: TRBJ1-5

DNA: TGTGCCAGCAGCTTGAGGGGCCCCCCCGGTGGCTACACCTTC
CDR3: CASSLRGPPGGYTF
size: .
V: TRBV5-6
D: .
J: TRBJ1-2

DNA: TGTGCCAGCAGCTTGTTTGGTCAGGGTAGTATCGGGGACACTGAAGCTTTCTTT
CDR3: CASSLFGQGSIGDTEAFF
size: .
V: TRBV5-6
D: .
J: TRBJ1-1

DNA: TGTGCCAGTGGGTTGTCGCGGCGCAGAGGGACAGATACGCAGTATTTT
CDR3: CASGLSRRRGTDTQYF
size: .
V: TRBV7-8
D: .
J: TRBJ2-3

DNA: TGCGCCAGCAGCCTTGGGCCCGGAAACACCGGGGAGCTGTTTTTT
CDR3: CASSLGPGNTGELFF
size: .
V: TRBV4-1
D: .
J: TRBJ2-2

DNA: TGTGCCAGCAGCCAAGCCCAGGGTTACGAGCAGTACTTC
CDR3: CASSQAQGYEQYF
size: .
V: TRBV4-2
D: .
J: TRBJ2-7

DNA: TGCGCCAGCAGTTTGGAGAAGACAGGGGCCTATGGCTACACCTTC
CDR3: CASSLEKTGAYGYTF
size: .
V: TRBV4-1
D: TRBD1
J: TRBJ1-2

DNA: TGTGCCAGCTCACCTCCGAGCGGGGGATCGTACGAGCAGTACTTC
CDR3: CASSPPSGGSYEQYF
size: once
V: TRBV18
D: TRBD2
J: TRBJ2-7

DNA: TGTGCCAGCAGCCCTGCAATTCGAAATCCTAATGAAAAACTGTTTTTT
CDR3: CASSPAIRNPNEKLFF
size: .
V: TRBV7-8
D: .
J: TRBJ1-4

DNA: TGTGCCAGCAGCCACTTAGGCGACCCCTCCTCTGGCTACACCTTC
CDR3: CASSHLGDPSSGYTF
size: .
V: TRBV5-4
D: .
J: TRBJ1-2

DNA: TGTGCCAGCAGTGGCAGTGCGTTTAAGTTGAACACTGAAGCTTTCTTT
CDR3: CASSGSAFKLNTEAFF
size: .
V: TRBV6-1
D: .
J: TRBJ1-1

DNA: TGCGCCAGCAGCCAACTAGGAGTTTCTACGCAGTATTTT
CDR3: CASSQLGVSTQYF
size: .
V: TRBV4-1
D: .
J: TRBJ2-3

DNA: TGTGCCAGCAGTGAAGACGGCGCTGGCACCCGGGGGAGGGGGCATTGGTTCTTC
CDR3: CASSEDGAGTRGRGHWFF
size: .
V: TRBV2
D: .
J: TRBJ2-1

DNA: TGTGCCAGCAGCTTAGCGGGAGCGGGGGGGTACCAAGAGACCCAGTACTTC
CDR3: CASSLAGAGGYQETQYF
size: once
V: TRBV7-2
D: TRBD2
J: TRBJ2-5

DNA: TGTGCCAGCAGGAGGGACAACGCCTACGAGCAGTACTTC
CDR3: CASRRDNAYEQYF
size: .
V: TRBV7-9
D: .
J: TRBJ2-7

DNA: TGTGCCAGCAGCTTAGATGGTACAGGATACAATCAGCCCCAGCATTTT
CDR3: CASSLDGTGYNQPQHF
size: .
V: TRBV11-2
D: .
J: TRBJ1-5

DNA: TGTGCCAGCAGCTACAAAAGGACAGGTGACTGTCAGCCCCAGCATTTT
CDR3: CASSYKRTGDCQPQHF
size: few
V: TRBV11-3
D: TRBD1
J: TRBJ1-5

DNA: TGTGCCAGCAGCTACTCCGGGACAGGGGTCTCTGGGGCCAACGTCCTGACTTTC
CDR3: CASSYSGTGVSGANVLTF
size: .
V: TRBV7-9
D: TRBD1
J: TRBJ2-6

DNA: TGTGCCAGCAGCTTGGGTCCAGACAATGAGCAGTTCTTC
CDR3: CASSLGPDNEQFF
size: medium-sized
V: TRBV5-5
D: .
J: TRBJ2-1

DNA: TGTGCCAGCAGTGATACATTTGGAAACACCATATATTTT
CDR3: CASSDTFGNTIYF
size: .
V: TRBV6-1
D: .
J: TRBJ1-3

DNA: TGCGCCAGCAGCCATAGCGGGGGGGCTTACAATGAGCAGTTCTTC
CDR3: CASSHSGGAYNEQFF
size: .
V: TRBV4-1
D: TRBD2
J: TRBJ2-1

DNA: TGTGCCAGTAGCGATTACCGACAGGGAACCTACGAGCAGTACTTC
CDR3: CASSDYRQGTYEQYF
size: .
V: TRBV19
D: TRBD1
J: TRBJ2-7

DNA: TGTGCTAGTGGTTTGGGAAACAGGGGATTACAAGAGACCCAGTACTTC
CDR3: CASGLGNRGLQETQYF
size: .
V: TRBV12-5
D: TRBD1
J: TRBJ2-5

DNA: TGTGCCAGCAGCTTGGTAGCCGCGAACACAGATACGCAGTATTTT
CDR3: CASSLVAANTDTQYF
size: once
V: TRBV5-6
D: .
J: TRBJ2-3